Listed here is a single T cell receptor (beta chain). Its antigen is undetermined. The CDR3 covers 14 residues. V lost 1 base and J lost 1, with 7 bases in between. Germline V gives CDR1 MGHRA, CDR2 YSYEKL. One entry per CDR3 protein results from TCRdb running MiXCR on the reads. Altogether 300,000 to 400,000 distinct CDR3 sequences are present, 25% to 30% being singletons, with the ten largest covering around 20%. These data come from a study of T cell repertoires in cytomegalovirus infection. In the study overall: The study used recently identified HLA-C-restricted and well-studied HLA-B-restricted CMV epitopes. Study outcomes and limitations: Ex vivo responses were dominated by HLA-C-restricted CMV-specific TCR beta clonotypes.

The V gene is TRBV4-1, the J gene TRBJ1-1; unclear D gene. The clonotype comes from a human donor in good health (CMV status not recorded). Some clones in this sample may be carry-over from other donors' samples. This specimen was cultured PBMCs, taken from culture after CMV antigen stimulation. CDR3 sequence (DNA): TGCGCCAGCAGCCAAGGGCAGCAGAACACTGAAGCTTTCTTT. Protein: CASSQGQQNTEAFF.